This T cell receptor beta chain was retrieved from a study of blood T cell repertoires in COVID-19. Overall study: Collection of acute and convalescent COVID-19 samples took place in the United States, Italy and Spain. PBMCs, B-cell-depleted T cells, or T cells were the source of the cDNA or gDNA that made up the material.

In the authors' workflow: Amplification with reference gene primers provided the estimates of nucleated cell counts. Only in-frame clones appear in the TCRdb table, and some are missing; sequencing was by immunoSEQ multiplex PCR. Clone size and the V and J calls come from that table; the DNA yielded D and trimming. The sample shows under 250,000 clones, around four fifths of them seen only once. The CDR3 consists of 14 residues. Trimming stripped 2 bases from V and 3 bases from J, with 10 bases between. The germline V gene has CDR1 LNHDA and CDR2 SQIVND (reference sequence). The chain carries TRBV19 and TRBJ1-2; D gene ambiguous. The source of this sequence is a woman aged 60 to 75 with active or convalescent COVID-19. The sample consisted of peripheral blood. CDR3 in amino acids: CASSITGSDYGYTF. The CDR3 DNA follows: TGTGCCAGTAGTATAACGGGGTCTGACTATGGCTACACCTTC.